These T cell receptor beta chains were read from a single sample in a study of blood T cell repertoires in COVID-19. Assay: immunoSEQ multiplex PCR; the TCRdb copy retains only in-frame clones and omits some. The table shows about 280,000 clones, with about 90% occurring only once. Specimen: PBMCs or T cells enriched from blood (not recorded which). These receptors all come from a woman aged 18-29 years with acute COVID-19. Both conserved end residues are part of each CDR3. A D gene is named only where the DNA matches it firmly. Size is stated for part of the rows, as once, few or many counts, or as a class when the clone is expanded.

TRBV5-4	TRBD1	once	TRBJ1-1	CASSADRDTEAFF	TGTGCCAGCAGCGCTGACAGGGACACTGAAGCTTTCTTT
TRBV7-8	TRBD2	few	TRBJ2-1	CASTFPWTSATDLGEQFF	TGTGCCAGCACTTTTCCCTGGACTAGCGCTACCGATCTCGGTGAGCAGTTCTTC
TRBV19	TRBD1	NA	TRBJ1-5	CASSTSAGTGFRQPQHF	TGTGCCAGTAGTACATCAGCCGGGACAGGGTTTCGTCAGCCCCAGCATTTT
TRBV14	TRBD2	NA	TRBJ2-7	CASSQGKREGPYEQYF	TGTGCCAGCAGCCAAGGGAAGCGGGAGGGCCCCTACGAGCAGTACTTC
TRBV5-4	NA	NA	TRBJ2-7	CASSFSSVDGYTYEQYF	TGTGCCAGCAGCTTTAGTTCCGTAGACGGGTATACCTACGAGCAGTACTTC
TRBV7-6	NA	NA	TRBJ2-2	CASTLYDGGGELFF	TGTGCCAGCACCCTCTATGATGGCGGCGGGGAGCTGTTTTTT
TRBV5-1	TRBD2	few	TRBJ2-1	CASSRESSGLSGNEQFF	TGCGCCAGCAGCCGAGAATCTAGCGGCCTTAGCGGCAATGAGCAGTTCTTC
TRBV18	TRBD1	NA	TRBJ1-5	CASSAQGAGSNQPQHF	TGTGCCAGCTCAGCACAGGGGGCCGGGAGCAATCAGCCCCAGCATTTT
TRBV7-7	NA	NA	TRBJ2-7	CASSLLEVAIVGPSKKQYF	TGTGCCAGCAGCCTCCTGGAGGTTGCCATAGTAGGGCCTAGTAAGAAGCAGTACTTC
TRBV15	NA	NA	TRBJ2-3	CATSRDRNPRLTDTQYF	TGTGCCACCAGCAGAGATCGAAACCCCAGGCTAACAGATACGCAGTATTTT
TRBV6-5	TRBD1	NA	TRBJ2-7	CASRPGTGSYEQYF	TGTGCCAGCAGACCCGGGACAGGGTCCTACGAGCAGTACTTC
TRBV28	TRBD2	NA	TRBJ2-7	CASSLVLGLAPITYEQYF	TGTGCCAGCAGTTTGGTTTTGGGACTAGCCCCAATCACATACGAGCAGTACTTC
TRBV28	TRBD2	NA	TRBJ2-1	CASLKRDLHNEQFF	TGTGCCAGTCTAAAGCGGGACCTTCACAATGAGCAGTTCTTC
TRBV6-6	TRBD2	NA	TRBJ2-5	CASSPLTSGSLETQYF	TGTGCCAGCAGTCCTTTGACTAGCGGGAGTCTAGAGACCCAGTACTTC
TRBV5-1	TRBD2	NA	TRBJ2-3	CASSDSAGVRTDTQYF	TGCGCCAGCAGCGATTCGGCGGGAGTAAGAACAGATACGCAGTATTTT
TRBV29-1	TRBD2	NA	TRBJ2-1	CSVVWPVGGSLNNEQFF	TGCAGCGTTGTGTGGCCTGTGGGCGGGAGTCTTAACAATGAGCAGTTCTTC
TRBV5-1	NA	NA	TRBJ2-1	CASSLVASGQGATYNEQFF	TGCGCCAGCAGCTTGGTGGCTAGCGGTCAGGGGGCAACTTACAATGAGCAGTTCTTC
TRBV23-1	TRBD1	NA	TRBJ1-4	CASSPPGQPNEKLFF	TGCGCCAGCAGTCCGCCGGGACAGCCTAATGAAAAACTGTTTTTT
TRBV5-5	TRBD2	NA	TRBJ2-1	CASSLGSGTHNEQFF	TGTGCCAGCAGCTTGGGTAGCGGGACACACAATGAGCAGTTCTTC
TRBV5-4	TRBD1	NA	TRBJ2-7	CASRINRGIEQYF	TGTGCCAGCAGGATAAACAGGGGAATCGAGCAGTACTTC
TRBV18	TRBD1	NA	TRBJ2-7	CASSPGQGAAEQYF	TGTGCCAGCTCACCAGGACAGGGGGCGGCCGAGCAGTACTTC
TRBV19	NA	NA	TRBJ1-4	CASSIAGFGEKLFF	TGTGCCAGTAGTATCGCAGGGTTCGGAGAAAAACTGTTTTTT
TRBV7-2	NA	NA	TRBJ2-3	CASRDSYGLSTDTQYF	TGTGCCAGCAGGGATTCGTACGGACTTAGCACAGATACGCAGTATTTT
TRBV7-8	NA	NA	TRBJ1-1	CASSSGLMNTEAFF	TGTGCCAGCAGCTCGGGACTGATGAACACTGAAGCTTTCTTT
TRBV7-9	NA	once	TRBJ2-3	CASSSGSSTDTQYF	TGTGCCAGCAGCTCGGGGTCTAGCACAGATACGCAGTATTTT
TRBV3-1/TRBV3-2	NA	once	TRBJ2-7	CASSQESGYPRGQYF	TGTGCCAGCAGCCAAGAGTCGGGGTACCCACGCGGGCAGTACTTC
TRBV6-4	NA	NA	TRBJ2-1	CASSVLAYNEQFF	TGTGCCAGCAGTGTTCTGGCTTACAATGAGCAGTTCTTC
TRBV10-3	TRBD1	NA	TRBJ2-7	CAISESGTGATYEQYF	TGTGCCATCAGTGAGTCCGGGACAGGGGCAACCTACGAGCAGTACTTC
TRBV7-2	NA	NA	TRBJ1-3	CASSLSTRSSGNTIYF	TGTGCCAGCAGCTTAAGTACCCGGAGCTCTGGAAACACCATATATTTT
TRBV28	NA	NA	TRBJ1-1	CASSPPQVGGDTEAFF	TGTGCCAGCAGTCCCCCACAGGTTGGTGGGGACACTGAAGCTTTCTTT
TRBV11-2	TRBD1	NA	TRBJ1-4	CASSLVTGGPEKLFF	TGTGCCAGCAGCTTAGTCACAGGGGGCCCTGAAAAACTGTTTTTT
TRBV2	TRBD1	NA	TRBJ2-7	CASSADRGPSYEQYF	TGTGCCAGCAGCGCCGACAGGGGCCCTTCCTACGAGCAGTACTTC
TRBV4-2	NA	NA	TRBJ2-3	CASSQVGGGGDTQYF	TGTGCCAGCAGCCAAGTCGGGGGCGGGGGAGATACGCAGTATTTT
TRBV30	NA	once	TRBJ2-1	CAWRLNNEQFF	TGTGCCTGGAGACTCAACAATGAGCAGTTCTTC
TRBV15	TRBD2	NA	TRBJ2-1	CATSREGGWNEQFF	TGTGCCACCAGCAGAGAGGGAGGGTGGAATGAGCAGTTCTTC
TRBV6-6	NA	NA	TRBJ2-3	CASSPQGNTDTQYF	TGTGCCAGCAGTCCCCAGGGGAACACAGATACGCAGTATTTT
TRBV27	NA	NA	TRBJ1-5	CASRKQGTQPQHF	TGTGCCAGCAGGAAACAGGGTACTCAGCCCCAGCATTTT
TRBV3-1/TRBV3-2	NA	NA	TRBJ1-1	CASSQAAGVEAFF	TGTGCCAGCAGCCAAGCCGCAGGGGTTGAAGCTTTCTTT
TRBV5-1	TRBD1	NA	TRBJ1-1	CASSERQGADTEAFF	TGCGCCAGCAGCGAAAGACAGGGGGCGGACACTGAAGCTTTCTTT
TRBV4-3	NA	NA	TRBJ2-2	CASSQDEGTGELFF	TGCGCCAGCAGCCAAGATGAGGGAACCGGGGAGCTGTTTTTT
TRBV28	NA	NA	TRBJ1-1	CASSLGGGRRRVTEAFF	TGTGCCAGCAGTTTGGGGGGGGGCAGGCGGCGGGTAACTGAAGCTTTCTTT
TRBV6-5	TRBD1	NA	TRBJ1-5	CASTRQGKGSPQHF	TGTGCCAGCACCCGACAGGGTAAAGGTTCGCCCCAGCATTTT
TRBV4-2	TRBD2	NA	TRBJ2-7	CASSLESAGVGREQYF	TGTGCCAGCAGCCTAGAATCAGCGGGAGTGGGGAGGGAGCAGTACTTC
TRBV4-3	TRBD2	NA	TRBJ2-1	CASSQDIAGGYNEQFF	TGCGCCAGCAGCCAAGACATAGCGGGAGGGTACAATGAGCAGTTCTTC
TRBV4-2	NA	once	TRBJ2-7	CASSQAMDSYEQYF	TGTGCCAGCAGCCAAGCTATGGACAGTTACGAGCAGTACTTC
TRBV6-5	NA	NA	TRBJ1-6	CASSYSSSGWNSPLHF	TGTGCCAGCAGTTACTCGAGTTCGGGGTGGAATTCACCCCTCCACTTT
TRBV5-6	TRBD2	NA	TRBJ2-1	CASSPSSGRIDEQFF	TGTGCCAGCAGCCCGAGTAGCGGGAGGATCGATGAGCAGTTCTTC
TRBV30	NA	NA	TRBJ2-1	CAWSVQGRGEYNEQFF	TGTGCCTGGAGTGTACAAGGCAGGGGGGAGTACAATGAGCAGTTCTTC
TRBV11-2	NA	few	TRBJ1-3	CASNGVGLSGNTIYF	TGTGCCAGCAACGGCGTGGGCCTCTCTGGAAACACCATATATTTT
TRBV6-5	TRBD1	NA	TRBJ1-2	CASSYETRTGRGYTF	TGTGCCAGCAGTTACGAAACGCGGACAGGACGGGGCTACACCTTC
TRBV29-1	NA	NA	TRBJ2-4	CSVLHQGKNIQYF	TGCAGCGTCCTCCACCAGGGTAAAAACATTCAGTACTTC
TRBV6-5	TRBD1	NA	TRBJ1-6	CASRDSPGQRSALHF	TGTGCCAGCAGGGACTCCCCGGGACAGCGTTCGGCCCTCCACTTT
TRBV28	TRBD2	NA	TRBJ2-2	CASSPGTSAFTGELFF	TGTGCCAGCAGTCCCGGGACTAGCGCGTTCACCGGGGAGCTGTTTTTT
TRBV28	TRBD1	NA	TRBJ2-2	CASSPGQVTNTGELFF	TGTGCCAGCAGTCCCGGACAGGTTACGAACACCGGGGAGCTGTTTTTT
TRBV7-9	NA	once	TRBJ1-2	CASRTFGRDYGYTF	TGTGCCAGCAGGACCTTCGGGAGGGACTATGGCTACACCTTC
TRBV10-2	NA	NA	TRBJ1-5	CASGTQVSNQPQHF	TGCGCCAGCGGGACACAAGTTAGCAATCAGCCCCAGCATTTT
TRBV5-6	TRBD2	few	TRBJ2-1	CASSPGTSVNEQFF	TGTGCCAGCAGCCCCGGGACTAGCGTGAATGAGCAGTTCTTC
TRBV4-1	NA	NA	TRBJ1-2	CASSQTGRSDGYTF	TGCGCCAGCAGCCAGACGGGTAGATCCGATGGCTACACCTTC
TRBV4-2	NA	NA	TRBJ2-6	CASSPGGAGANVLTF	TGTGCCAGCAGCCCCGGAGGGGCTGGGGCCAACGTCCTGACTTTC
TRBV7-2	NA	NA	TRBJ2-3	CASSWRSVTDTQYF	TGTGCCAGCAGCTGGAGGTCCGTCACAGATACGCAGTATTTT